The entry below describes one T cell receptor (beta chain). Antigen unknown. J lost 3 bases, V lost 3 bases, and 12 bases had no gene match. Looked up from germline, CDR1 is SGDLS and CDR2 is YYNGEE. The CDR3 sequence is 17 residues long. The data were obtained in a study of T cells in tuberculosis. Sequencing used immunoSEQ multiplex PCR; TCRdb keeps in-frame clones, though not all of them. The sample gives about 34,000 clones, roughly 90% of which show up once; 2% to 2.5% is in the top ten. Each donor contributed 85,000 to 100,000 T cells on average, unsorted. Study-wide results and limits: Smaller distances to GMM-specific TCRs suggested their expansion in active tuberculosis.

The chain has TRBV9 and TRBJ2-1, with 7 nucleotides matching TRBD2. Sequencing was done on a sample of PBMCs. This receptor was obtained from a donor aged 5-35 years with latent tuberculosis or without tuberculosis infection. In DNA form, the CDR3 reads TGTGCCAGCAGCGCCCCTACGCTGGCGGGAGACTACAATGAGCAGTTCTTC. It codes for CASSAPTLAGDYNEQFF.